The entry that follows covers one T cell receptor (beta chain) sequence. What it recognizes is unknown. This specimen belongs to a study of regulatory T cells in long-lasting Graves disease. Across the study: Persistent Graves' disease meant over 5 years of antithyroid drugs with positive TSH receptor antibodies. General study findings and limits: Among persistent patients, a larger number of public clonotypes were shared (about 2,800) than among newly diagnosed patients (under 1,000).

This CDR3 region has 16 residues. V lost 4 bases to trimming and J lost 3 bases, with 15 bases between them. Looked up from germline, CDR1 is SGHDN and CDR2 is FVKESK. To make TCR beta libraries, researchers used iRepertoire HTBI primers and Arm-PCR of CDR3 regions. TCRdb reanalysed the multiplex PCR reads using MiXCR and keeps one entry per CDR3 protein. This table has about 470,000 distinct CDR3 sequences, less than 25% appearing once. Specified time point: persistent/refractory GD, antithyroid drugs over 5 years with positive TRAb. The authors made the TCR library using RNA they extracted from PBMCs.

This TCR was recovered from a female donor with Graves disease. Specimen: peripheral blood mononuclear cells (PBMCs), collected when the disease was refractory, from a patient treated with antithyroid drugs. The chain recombines TRBV14 with TRBJ2-2, with a tentative D call TRBD2 (5 bases). In DNA form, the CDR3 reads TGTGCCAGCAGCCGAACCTCGGACTGGCACACCGGGGAGCTGTTTTTT. It codes for CASSRTSDWHTGELFF.